This entry lists 21 T cell receptor delta chains sequenced from one sample in a study of γδ T cells in repeated Plasmodium falciparum infection (dated by TCRdb to about 2021). The library was prepared using multiplex PCR. TCRdb shows the sequencer as Illumina MiSeq. TCRdb reprocessed the public reads with the caller CATT; rows with the same DNA were merged afterwards. Across this sample there are about 51,000 delta-chain clones, with roughly 2% seen only once. The ten top clones hold roughly a quarter of the sample. For bulk TCR repertoire analysis, Vgamma9/Vdelta2+ and Vdelta2-negative gammadelta T cell populations were isolated by flow sorting from peripheral blood mononuclear cells. The sample comprised gamma-delta T cells from blood. These receptors originate from a pool of human donors (malaria-infected and uninfected, not separated).

This clone was observed at least ten times. TCRdb pairs this DNA with a much larger clone's protein that differs at residue 12, likely a read error; the protein shown was translated from the DNA. The chain carries TRDV2 and TRDJ1; 8 nucleotides match TRDD3. Germline matching of the DNA provided the J gene here, since TCRdb leaves it blank. Trimming cost V 1 base and J 7 bases; bases outside gene matches: 13. Germline CDR1 is GEAIGNYY and CDR2 is EKD. The CDR3 is 16 residues long. CDR3 loop: CACDTPPVLGAAKLIF. Written as DNA, the CDR3 is TGTGCCTGTGACACACCTCCTGTACTGGGGGCAGCTAAACTCATCTTT.

A word on this clone: This likely reflects a read error, since a far larger clone is one base away. This sample also contains other DNA sequences that code for the same CDR3. The rearrangement joins TRDV1 to TRDJ1; TRDD3 matches 8 bases. The J gene, left out of TCRdb, was set here by checking the DNA against germline. V gave up 2 bases and J gave up 0 bases; unmatched junction bases: 20. The CDR3 loop spans 21 amino acids. CDR1 and CDR2 (germline): TSWWSYY, QGS. CDR3 sequence reads: CALGEGILSRLGVMYTDKLIF. In DNA form, the CDR3 reads TGTGCTCTTGGGGAAGGGATCCTAAGCCGACTGGGGGTCATGTACACCGATAAACTCATCTTT.

This clone was seen more than once but under ten times. The protein held in TCRdb is that of a much larger clone and does not match this DNA's translation at residue 10, likely because of a read error; the protein shown is translated from the DNA. This chain links TRDV3 with TRDJ1; 10 bases fit TRDD3. TCRdb lists no J gene, so it was determined here by aligning the DNA to germline. The junction had 10 bases not matched to a gene; V was cut back by 2 bases and J by 4 bases. CDR1 and CDR2 (germline): TVYSNPD, GDNSRS (reference sequence). This CDR3 has 15 amino acids. The CDR3 sequence: CAFRGYWGIHDKLIF. CDR3 nucleotide sequence: TGTGCCTTTCGAGGTTACTGGGGGATTCACGATAAACTCATCTTT.

A few counts support this clone. TCRdb pairs this DNA with a much larger clone's protein that differs at residue 16, likely a read error; the protein shown was translated from the DNA. The gene calls are TRDV3 and TRDJ2; tentatively, D is TRDD2 or TRDD3 (9 bases each). Germline V lookup: CDR1 TVYSNPD, CDR2 GDNSRS (reference sequence). The CDR3 totals 24 residues. The germline V and J ends were trimmed by 3 bases and 2 bases, with 43 bases remaining between them. CDR3 loop: CAFPTLPSYKQRWGIISLTAQLFF. DNA of the CDR3: TGTGCCTTCCCTACCTTACCTTCCTACAAACAAAGGTGGGGGATAATATCCTTGACAGCACAACTCTTCTTT.

With regard to this clone: A read error is likely here: a far larger clone is one base away. Other DNA variants within this sample encode the same CDR3. V usage is TRDV1 and J usage is TRDJ1, with 9 bases aligning to TRDD3. In the absence of a J gene in TCRdb, the DNA was matched to germline to assign it here. Germline CDR1 is TSWWSYY and CDR2 is QGS. CDR3 length: 20 amino acids. Losses at the gene ends were 1 base for V and 1 base for J; bases not matched to a gene: 16. CDR3 DNA sequence: TGTGCTCTTGGGGAACGACCCCCCCGTTGGGGGATATATTCCACCGATAAACTCATCTTT. It encodes CALGERPPRWGIYSTDKLIF.

For this clone: This is likely an artifact of a read error, given a far larger clone one base away. This specimen includes other DNA sequences encoding the same CDR3. This chain links TRAV38-2/DV8 with TRDJ1; D is possibly TRDD3 (7 bases). TCRdb records no J gene; here it was assigned by comparing the DNA to germline. Germline lookup yields CDR1 TSESDYY and CDR2 QEAYKQQN. The CDR3 consists of 21 residues. Trimming took off 5 bases at V and 5 bases at J, with 37 bases between the two ends. In nucleotides, the CDR3 is TGTGCTTATAGCCTCCCCCTCATCCTTCCCTTGGGGGACCTACTGTTAGATAAACTCATCTTT. Its translation: CAYSLPLILPLGDLLLDKLIF.

For this clone: For this DNA, TCRdb reports the protein of a much larger clone, which diverges at residue 17, most likely from a read error; the protein presented here is translated directly from the DNA. CDR3 region: CAFKRPSYHRVTYYTDELIF. The DNA for the CDR3 is TGTGCCTTTAAGAGGCCTTCCTATCATCGTGTGACATACTACACCGATGAACTCATCTTT. The chain has TRDV3 and TRDJ1, with TRDD2 matching over 8 bases. CDR1 is TVYSNPD, CDR2 GDNSRS, per germline (reference sequence). The CDR3 has 20 amino acids.

This clone was found a few times. A read error likely explains why the TCRdb protein, taken from a much larger clone, differs from this DNA's translation at residue 20; the protein shown is translated from the DNA. CDR3 loop: CALGKPSSRRWGIQNTDKLTF. The CDR3 nucleotides are TGTGCTCTTGGGAAACCCTCTTCCAGGCGCTGGGGGATACAAAACACCGATAAACTCACCTTT. Here the V gene is TRDV1, but the J gene went uncalled; TRDD3, the D gene given by the table, was not confirmed from the DNA. Germline V gene sequence: CDR1 TSWWSYY, CDR2 QGS. This CDR3 contains 21 residues.

About this clone: TCRdb shows a much larger clone's protein in place of this DNA's translation, and the two differ at residue 5, likely through a read error; the protein shown is translated from the DNA. V and J are TRDV2 and TRDJ1; D gene uncertain. TCRdb offers no J gene call, so here the DNA was matched to germline to obtain one. The CDR3 totals 14 residues. Trimming took off 5 bases at V and 0 bases at J, with 12 bases between the two ends. Germline V CDR1 and CDR2: GEAIGNYY, EKD. The CDR3 protein is CACGAGPYTDKLIF. The CDR3 nucleotides are TGTGCCTGTGGTGCGGGACCGTACACCGATAAACTCATCTTT.

Concerning this clone: The protein that TCRdb holds for this DNA derives from a much larger clone and differs from the translated DNA at residue 6, which likely indicates a read error; the protein shown here is translated from the DNA. The chain recombines TRDV1 with TRDJ1, with TRDD2 as a possible D gene (5 bases). TCRdb records no J gene; here it was assigned by comparing the DNA to germline. Trimming removed 3 bases at V and 7 bases at J, with 15 bases between. This CDR3 has 14 residues. Looked up from germline, CDR1 is TSWWSYY and CDR2 is QGS. The CDR3 here is CALGDDYLHGKLIF. In nucleotides, the CDR3 is TGTGCTCTTGGGGATGACTACCTACACGGTAAACTCATCTTT.

This clone was recorded at least ten times. This DNA translates differently at residue 9 from the TCRdb protein, which is that of a much larger clone; a read error is likely, and the protein shown is the DNA's own translation. The chain joins TRAV38-2/DV8 to TRDJ1, with 12 bases matching TRDD3. J was trimmed by 1 base and V by 1 base; bases with no gene match: 26. This CDR3 has 24 amino acids. In germline, CDR1 is TSESDYY, CDR2 QEAYKQQN. The CDR3 region is CAYRSFEYSQATYWGIPATDKLIF. In DNA form, the CDR3 reads TGTGCTTATAGGAGCTTCGAATACTCCCAAGCTACGTACTGGGGGATACCGGCCACCGATAAACTCATCTTT.

This clone was found a few times. TCRdb pairs this DNA with a much larger clone's protein that differs at residue 7, likely a read error; the protein shown was translated from the DNA. This rearrangement joins TRDV2 to TRDJ1; 12 bases agree with TRDD3. Because TCRdb records no J gene, it was assigned here through a match of the DNA to germline. This CDR3 has 17 amino acids. The ends lost 0 bases at V and 10 bases at J; junction bases unmatched: 14. Germline assignment: CDR1 GEAIGNYY and CDR2 EKD. The CDR3 sequence is CACDTVSGGYAPVPLIF. The CDR3 DNA sequence: TGTGCCTGTGACACCGTGTCTGGGGGATACGCGCCCGTTCCACTCATCTTT.

This chain joins TRDV2 and TRDJ1, with TRDD3 matching over 12 bases. Here the J gene was assigned by germline matching of the DNA, as TCRdb has none. V lost 3 bases and J lost 2; bases outside the gene matches: 18. CDR1 is GEAIGNYY and CDR2 is EKD in the germline V gene. The CDR3 spans 20 residues. The CDR3 coding sequence is TGTGCCTGTGACCGACTCCCAGTACTGGGGGATACAAGAGAGACCGATAAACTCATCTTT. Translated: CACDRLPVLGDTRETDKLIF.

Comments on this clone: A far larger clone lies a single base away; this is likely a read error. The sample has other DNA sequences that encode this CDR3 too. CDR3 coding DNA: TGTGCTCTTGGGGAACCTCTTTCCCGTCTGGTGGGACTGATAACAGCACAACTCTTCTTT. Amino acid sequence: CALGEPLSRLVGLITAQLFF. This sequence joins TRDV1 and TRDJ2; D uncertain. Looked up from germline, CDR1 is TSWWSYY and CDR2 is QGS. V was trimmed by 1 base and J by 5 bases, leaving 26 bases between them. The CDR3 consists of 20 residues.

Points on this clone: One base separates it from a far larger clone, so it is likely a read error. This same CDR3 is encoded by further DNA sequences in the sample. The chain couples TRDV1 to TRDJ1, with a weak D call TRDD3 (5 bases). Assignment of the J gene here rests on matching the DNA to germline, because TCRdb gives none. There are 17 residues in the CDR3. CDR1 is TSWWSYY and CDR2 is QGS in the germline V gene. CDR3 amino acids: CALGEPIKRRYADKLIF. For the CDR3, the DNA is TGTGCCCTTGGGGAACCTATAAAACGCCGTTACGCCGATAAACTCATCTTT.

This clone has only a few counts. TCRdb shows a much larger clone's protein in place of this DNA's translation, and the two differ at residue 16, likely through a read error; the protein shown is translated from the DNA. This chain joins TRDV1 and TRDJ1, with TRDD3 matching over 9 bases. The CDR3 has 21 residues. Germline V gene data show CDR1 as TSWWSYY and CDR2 as QGS. After removal of 2 bases from V and 3 bases from J, the junction contained 22 bases not matched to a gene. The CDR3 coding sequence is TGTGCTCTTGGGGAATTAAGTCCTGTATGGGGGATAGCTCTGTACGCCGATAAACTCATCTTT. This encodes CALGELSPVWGIALYADKLIF.

The sample holds many counts of this clone. A far bigger clonotype differs at one base, so this is likely a read error. The chain combines TRDV3 with TRDJ1; 10 bases align to TRDD3. Germline V CDR1 and CDR2: TVYSNPD, GDNSRS (reference sequence). The CDR3 is made up of 25 amino acids. The CDR3 loop is CASGLPRTGGFPFKWSNWWTDKLTF. The CDR3 DNA follows: TGTGCCTCCGGCCTTCCCCGTACTGGGGGATTCCCGTTCAAATGGTCAAATTGGTGGACCGATAAACTCACCTTT. Full variable domain (remainder filled in from reference TRDV3 and TRDJ1): CDKVTQSSPDQTVASGSEVVLLCTYDTVYSNPDLFWYRIRPDYSFQFVFYGDNSRSEGADFTQGRFSVKHILTQKAFHLVISPVRTEDSATYYCASGLPRTGGFPFKWSNWWTDKLTFGKGTRVTVEP.

On this clone itself: TCRdb shows a much larger clone's protein in place of this DNA's translation, and the two differ at residue 15, likely through a read error; the protein shown is translated from the DNA. V gene TRDV1 combines with J gene TRDJ1; no clear D gene. The CDR3 runs 21 residues. The germline V and J ends were trimmed by 1 base and 1 base, with 28 bases remaining between them. Germline V gene lookup returns CDR1 TSWWSYY and CDR2 QGS. DNA of the CDR3: TGTGCTCTTGGGGAACCCCTATTTGTATTCAGTCGGGCGCCTATCACCGATAAACTCATCTTT. As protein: CALGEPLFVFSRAPITDKLIF.

This clone was seen at least ten times. The chain employs TRDV1 and TRDJ1; 12 bases line up with TRDD3. The J gene is absent in TCRdb and was assigned here via DNA matching to germline. Germline CDR1 reads TSWWSYY; CDR2 reads QGS. The junction had 12 bases not matched to a gene; V was cut back by 0 bases and J by 4 bases. This CDR3 comprises 19 residues. The CDR3 DNA is TGTGCTCTTGGGGAACTATACCGCCCCTGGGGGATACGCGGCGATAAACTCATCTTT. Its protein product is CALGELYRPWGIRGDKLIF.

Regarding this clone: The amino acid sequence in TCRdb belongs to a much larger clone and departs from this DNA's translation at residue 19, likely a sequencing read error; the sequence shown is translated from the DNA. The chain carries TRDV1 and TRDJ1, with TRDD2 matching over 9 bases. The J gene, left out of TCRdb, was set here by checking the DNA against germline. Germline V lookup: CDR1 TSWWSYY, CDR2 QGS. The CDR3 has 23 amino acids. The CDR3 sequence: CALGEPHHLPTSTGRKYTEKLIF. CDR3 nucleotides: TGTGCTCTTGGGGAACCCCATCACCTTCCTACAAGTACTGGTCGAAAATACACCGAGAAACTCATCTTT.

This clone was recorded many times. The likely explanation is a read error, given a far larger clone one base away. The sample carries other DNA sequences with the same CDR3. J is TRDJ1 and V is TRDV2; TRDD3 matches 11 bases. The J gene was not available in TCRdb and was assigned here by matching the DNA to germline segments. Germline V gene lookup returns CDR1 GEAIGNYY and CDR2 EKD. CDR3 length: 24 residues. With 0 bases clipped from V and 0 bases from J, the junction kept 26 bases outside the gene matches. The CDR3 bases are TGTGCCTGTGACACCGTTATCCCCTACTCAGACTGGGGGATAGGAACGAATTACACCGATAAACTCATCTTT. It specifies CACDTVIPYSDWGIGTNYTDKLIF.